These T cell receptor beta chains were read from a single sample in a study of blood T cell repertoires in COVID-19. Method: immunoSEQ multiplex PCR; TCRdb's copy keeps in-frame clones and lacks some. This sample has approximately 110,000 clones, with about 88% found just once. The sequencing sample was made of peripheral blood. Every receptor here comes from a woman between 70 and 85 years old who had recovered from COVID-19. Each CDR3 is given with its conserved first and last residue. The D gene is left open where the match is weak. Part of the rows lack a size; the others show once, few, many or a class for expanded clones.

d_gene	abundance	len	v_gene	j_gene	CDR3aa	CDR3nt
NA	NA	14	TRBV3-1/TRBV3-2	TRBJ2-3	CASSHQGGSGTQYF	TGTGCCAGCAGCCACCAGGGGGGTTCTGGTACGCAGTATTTT
NA	NA	16	TRBV7-2	TRBJ2-3	CASSLRAGFGADTQYF	TGTGCCAGCAGCTTACGGGCGGGGTTCGGCGCAGATACGCAGTATTTT
NA	NA	14	TRBV6-2/TRBV6-3	TRBJ2-5	CASSPASVQETQYF	TGTGCCAGCAGCCCAGCGTCCGTCCAAGAGACCCAGTACTTC
TRBD2	NA	17	TRBV28	TRBJ2-5	CASSYRTSGFSQETQYF	TGTGCCAGCAGTTACCGGACTAGCGGGTTCTCCCAAGAGACCCAGTACTTC
TRBD2	NA	15	TRBV9	TRBJ2-5	CASSVSGTSGETQYF	TGTGCCAGCAGCGTTAGCGGGACCTCCGGGGAGACCCAGTACTTC
NA	NA	15	TRBV2	TRBJ1-4	CASSEAGVPNEKLFF	TGTGCCAGCAGTGAAGCCGGGGTTCCCAATGAAAAACTGTTTTTT
TRBD2	NA	17	TRBV11-3	TRBJ2-7	CAISPERSGRAFGEQYF	TGTGCCATTTCCCCTGAACGTAGCGGGAGAGCCTTCGGTGAGCAGTACTTC
TRBD1	few	13	TRBV9	TRBJ2-7	CASSVTGAGEQYF	TGTGCCAGCAGCGTGACAGGGGCGGGCGAGCAGTACTTC
NA	NA	13	TRBV9	TRBJ2-3	CASSPGGVDTQYF	TGTGCCAGCAGCCCCGGAGGGGTAGATACGCAGTATTTT
NA	NA	15	TRBV7-6	TRBJ1-1	CASSPRIDMNTEAFF	TGTGCCAGCAGCCCCCGGATAGACATGAACACTGAAGCTTTCTTT
TRBD2	NA	19	TRBV5-1	TRBJ2-7	CASSLAPIGLAGVTYEQYF	TGCGCCAGCAGCTTGGCCCCTATCGGACTAGCGGGGGTGACCTACGAGCAGTACTTC
NA	NA	14	TRBV5-1	TRBJ1-4	CASSLVGQNEKLFF	TGCGCCAGCAGCTTGGTAGGACAGAATGAAAAACTGTTTTTT
NA	NA	13	TRBV12-3/TRBV12-4	TRBJ1-2	CASSLVLYYGYTF	TGTGCCAGCAGTCTCGTCCTGTACTATGGCTACACCTTC
TRBD1	NA	14	TRBV2	TRBJ1-1	CASSRQGMNTEAFF	TGTGCCAGCAGTCGACAGGGGATGAACACTGAAGCTTTCTTT
NA	few	14	TRBV10-1	TRBJ2-7	CAGGSAGWSYEQYF	TGCGCCGGCGGTTCGGCAGGGTGGTCCTACGAGCAGTACTTC
NA	once	14	TRBV28	TRBJ1-5	CASSRAGDAQPQHF	TGTGCCAGCAGCCGGGCAGGGGATGCTCAGCCCCAGCATTTT
NA	NA	14	TRBV28	TRBJ1-6	CASSLYSRNSPLHF	TGTGCCAGCAGTTTATACAGCCGTAATTCACCCCTCCACTTT
NA	NA	15	TRBV6-2/TRBV6-3	TRBJ1-1	CASSYSPGVHTEAFF	TGTGCCAGCAGTTACTCTCCGGGGGTCCACACTGAAGCTTTCTTT
TRBD1	large	14	TRBV6-5	TRBJ2-7	CASSLAGTGSEQYF	TGTGCCAGCAGTTTAGCCGGGACAGGGAGCGAGCAGTACTTC
NA	once	15	TRBV7-8	TRBJ2-1	CASSLKSGSYNEQFF	TGTGCCAGCAGCTTAAAGTCGGGCTCCTACAATGAGCAGTTCTTC
TRBD1	once	13	TRBV5-1	TRBJ2-7	CASSLTTGYEQYF	TGCGCCAGCAGCTTAACGACAGGGTACGAGCAGTACTTC
NA	NA	16	TRBV19	TRBJ1-5	CASSPPGRGANQPQHF	TGTGCCAGTAGTCCTCCCGGGAGGGGTGCCAATCAGCCCCAGCATTTT
NA	NA	11	TRBV20-1	TRBJ2-7	CSARVAVEQYF	TGCAGTGCTAGAGTAGCGGTCGAGCAGTACTTC
NA	NA	12	TRBV3-1/TRBV3-2	TRBJ1-1	CASSQIGPGAFF	TGTGCCAGCAGCCAAATTGGCCCCGGGGCTTTCTTT
TRBD2	NA	14	TRBV19	TRBJ2-1	CASSSGGQYNEQFF	TGTGCCAGTAGTAGCGGGGGGCAGTACAATGAGCAGTTCTTC
NA	few	15	TRBV4-3	TRBJ1-6	CASSRGDLNNSPLHF	TGCGCCAGCAGCCGGGGGGACCTAAATAATTCACCCCTCCACTTT
TRBD2	NA	14	TRBV7-2	TRBJ2-4	CASSLVLSGDIQYF	TGTGCCAGCAGCTTAGTTCTTAGCGGGGACATTCAGTACTTC
NA	NA	15	TRBV5-1	TRBJ1-4	CASRKQGGANEKLFF	TGCGCCAGCAGAAAACAGGGTGGGGCTAATGAAAAACTGTTTTTT
NA	NA	16	TRBV4-3	TRBJ2-1	CASSHIGADSYNEQFF	TGCGCCAGCAGCCACATTGGCGCGGACTCCTACAATGAGCAGTTCTTC
TRBD2	NA	15	TRBV7-2	TRBJ2-1	CASSDRGGHNNEQFF	TGTGCCAGCAGCGACCGGGGGGGCCACAACAATGAGCAGTTCTTC
NA	few	14	TRBV5-1	TRBJ1-2	CASSLAGVPHGYTF	TGCGCCAGCAGCTTGGCCGGGGTGCCCCATGGCTACACCTTC
TRBD1	NA	19	TRBV4-3	TRBJ2-7	CASSHRTDRGLLPSYEQYF	TGCGCCAGCAGCCACCGAACAGACAGGGGGCTCCTACCCTCCTACGAGCAGTACTTC
TRBD2	NA	16	TRBV5-1	TRBJ2-3	CASSLLAGGRTDTQYF	TGCGCCAGCAGCTTGTTGGCGGGGGGAAGAACAGATACGCAGTATTTT
TRBD1	NA	15	TRBV6-5	TRBJ2-7	CASSYRGQGSYEQYF	TGTGCCAGCAGTTACAGGGGACAGGGGAGCTACGAGCAGTACTTC
NA	NA	15	TRBV7-2	TRBJ2-3	CASSLGPTSTDTQYF	TGTGCCAGCAGCTTAGGTCCGACTAGCACAGATACGCAGTATTTT
TRBD2	NA	18	TRBV4-2	TRBJ2-2	CASSRGFLAGRNTGELFF	TGTGCCAGCAGCCGCGGCTTTCTAGCGGGAAGAAACACCGGGGAGCTGTTTTTT